This T cell receptor beta chain is from a study of blood T cell repertoires in COVID-19 (dated by TCRdb to the early 2020s). Study-wide context: Samples covering the acute and convalescent phases of COVID-19 were provided by collaborators in the United States, Italy and Spain. The material from the prospective study consisted of cDNA or gDNA derived from T cells, B-cell-depleted T cells, or PBMCs. Where HLA class I and class II types were available, the types were taken from metadata supplied by the sample provider, not from assay-based typing. The samples were drawn from two sources: the first 160 participants of the ongoing ImmuneRACE study, and 1,000 to 1,500 subjects contributed by 6 global collaborators. Deeply sampled blood TCRbeta repertoires from subjects exposed to, actively infected with, or recovered from COVID-19 were included in the dataset. A freely available public database, intended as a resource for researchers studying the immune response to SARS-CoV-2, is where the repertoires were released. Sample metadata almost always included a de-identified subject ID, COVID-19 status, age in years and sex. What the research found in general, with its limitations: The amount of clinical and demographic metadata varied by source and participant and was provided uncurated.

CDR1 and CDR2, per the germline V gene (reference sequence), are SEHNR and FQNEAQ. At the junction V is shortened by 5 bases and J by 2 bases; bases outside the gene matches: 8. Spanning cysteine to phenylalanine, the CDR3 consists of 16 amino acids. Of all the DNA, just the CDR3 is kept, 48 bases in frame from base 1. As concerns this clone: Its cognate antigen has yet to be identified. Base quality data are lacking; no much larger clone is found one base away.

Collaborating institutions collected whole blood in K2EDTA tubes following their own protocols. For TCRbeta analysis, collaborators shipped samples in one of three forms: frozen whole blood, isolated PBMCs, or DNA extracted from either of those sample types. TCRbeta CDR3 regions were amplified from genomic DNA by means of the immunoSEQ Assay, a bias-controlled multiplex PCR. In the authors' own workflow: The number of nucleated cells in each sample was estimated from the amplification of reference gene primers within the assay. Sequence reads were collapsed and filtered to measure the absolute abundance of every unique TCRbeta CDR3 rearrangement. For each sample, productive Simpson clonality was calculated as the square root of Simpson's diversity index across productive rearrangements. TCRdb retrieved this table from immuneACCESS and kept in-frame rearrangements only. Not all clones are present; in checked studies, unresolved V genes account for under half, and no reason is known for the remainder. The DNA gave D and trimming, while V, J and clone size come from that table. This sample lists about 160,000 clones; 70% to 90% were detected once. The ten biggest clones cover approximately 10% of the sample.

The sample taken for sequencing was peripheral blood. Recombination joined TRBV7-9 with TRBJ2-4; TRBD2 fits 8 bases in the junction. The sequence was obtained from a human donor in a cohort sampled during active COVID-19. The CDR3 region: CASSPGGAAPKNIQYF. In nucleotide form, the sequence is TGTGCCAGCAGCCCGGGGGGGGCCGCACCCAAAAACATTCAGTACTTC.